A single sample gave rise to the 28 T cell receptor beta chains below, sequenced in a study of T-cell memory formation after mild COVID-19. TCRdb re-called the 5' RACE reads with MiXCR, one entry per CDR3 protein. This sample has some 290,000 distinct CDR3 sequences, with 16% found just once. The sample comprised PBMCs or a T cell subset sorted from them (not recorded which). The source of these receptors is a man aged 18 to 30 who had mild COVID-19 (a few samples of this study predate the infection). Cell type and time point are not known.

V gene TRBV5-1 combines with J gene TRBJ1-1; 8 bases fit TRBD1. Germline-derived CDR1 and CDR2 are SGHRS and YFSETQ. CDR3 size: 16 residues. The ends lost 0 bases at V and 3 bases at J; junction bases unmatched: 7. CDR3 in amino acids: CASSLGQGAAHTEAFF. As DNA, the CDR3 is TGCGCCAGCAGCTTGGGGCAGGGGGCGGCACACACTGAAGCTTTCTTT.

In its sample, this clonotype was seen many times. The chain links TRBV20-1 to TRBJ1-1; no clear D. This CDR3 is built from 12 residues. V was shortened by 3 bases and J by 4 bases, with 9 bases between the two germline ends. Germline V gene lookup returns CDR1 DFQATT and CDR2 SNEGSKA (reference sequence). For the CDR3, the DNA is TGCAGTGCTAGGGAAGGGTTCACTGAAGCTTTCTTT. It yields the protein CSAREGFTEAFF.

The rearrangement links TRBV7-9 to TRBJ2-5; D is unclear. Trimming left V 5 bases short and J 0 bases short, with 7 bases between. CDR3 length: 13 amino acids. Germline loops: CDR1 SEHNR, CDR2 FQNEAQ (reference sequence). CDR3 amino acids: CASSPPNQETQYF. CDR3 bases: TGTGCCAGCAGCCCCCCGAACCAAGAGACCCAGTACTTC.

The sample holds a few counts of this clonotype. The rearrangement links TRBV6-2 or TRBV6-3 to TRBJ1-2, with unresolved D. Trimming left V 2 bases short and J 1 base short, with 17 bases between. Germline lookup yields CDR1 MNHEY and CDR2 SVGEGT. The CDR3 is made up of 17 amino acids. CDR3 amino acids: CASSYAGRARDNYGYTF. The CDR3 DNA is TGTGCCAGCAGTTACGCCGGGAGGGCGCGGGATAACTATGGCTACACCTTC.

The chain has TRBV7-2 and TRBJ2-2; the match to TRBD1 covers 8 bases. This CDR3 is 15 amino acids long. CDR1 SGHTA and CDR2 FQGNSA come from the germline V gene. V gave up 4 bases and J gave up 6 bases; unmatched junction bases: 7. DNA for the CDR3: TGTGCCAGCAGCTCCGTAGGACAGGGCTCCGGGGAGCTGTTTTTT. Protein: CASSSVGQGSGELFF.

This clonotype was seen more than once but under ten times. This chain joins TRBV5-1 and TRBJ2-7, with 7 bases matching TRBD2. The V and J ends lost 5 bases and 2 bases, in that order; junction bases with no gene match: 7. The CDR3 spans 14 residues. Germline V CDR1 and CDR2: SGHRS, YFSETQ. The DNA of the CDR3 is TGCGCCAGCAGACTAGGACTAGGGGCCTACGAGCAGTACGTC. This gives the protein CASRLGLGAYEQYV.

This clonotype has only a few counts. J is TRBJ2-2 and V is TRBV7-9; no firm D call. This CDR3 comprises 13 residues. Germline CDR1 and CDR2: SEHNR and FQNEAQ (reference sequence). The V gene lost 4 bases and the J gene lost 4 bases, with 7 bases spanning the gap. The DNA for the CDR3 is TGTGCCAGCAGCTACGTGGGCACCGGGGAGCTGTTTTTT. Translated, it gives CASSYVGTGELFF.

This clonotype appeared a few times. V is TRBV6-6 and J is TRBJ2-4; D is possibly TRBD2 (5 bases). V was pared by 3 bases and J by 3 bases, with 12 bases between. Per germline, CDR1 MNHNY and CDR2 SVGAGI (reference sequence). The CDR3 covers 15 residues. The CDR3 sequence: CASSYRGQVKNIQYF. The DNA of the CDR3 is TGTGCCAGCAGTTATCGAGGGCAGGTCAAAAACATTCAGTACTTC.

This clonotype was seen a handful of times. V usage is TRBV6-5 and J usage is TRBJ2-3; 8 nucleotides match TRBD1. The V and J ends lost 10 bases and 1 base, in that order; junction bases with no gene match: 4. The germline V gene encodes CDR1 MNHEY and CDR2 SVGAGI. The CDR3 extends over 13 amino acids. The CDR3 here is CATATGGTDTQYF. The DNA of the CDR3 is TGTGCCACCGCGACAGGGGGCACAGATACGCAGTATTTT.

This chain joins TRBV6-5 and TRBJ1-2, with a tentative D call TRBD1 (5 bases). The CDR3 spans 12 residues. V was trimmed by 8 bases and J by 8 bases, leaving 15 bases between them. CDR1 is MNHEY, CDR2 SVGAGI, per germline. CDR3 in DNA: TGTGCCAGCGGGCGGGGGAGAGGAGGCTACACCTTC. Translated, it gives CASGRGRGGYTF.

This clonotype has only a few counts. The V gene is TRBV5-1, the J gene TRBJ2-1; TRBD2 aligns across 7 bases. CDR1 and CDR2 (germline): SGHRS, YFSETQ. CDR3 length: 15 amino acids. V gave up 3 bases and J gave up 11 bases; unmatched junction bases: 14. The DNA of the CDR3 is TGCGCCAGCAGCTGGGGGACTATCGGCGAAGATAAGCAGTTCTTC. This translates into CASSWGTIGEDKQFF.

V usage is TRBV4-2 and J usage is TRBJ2-1; D remains unclear. The V end lost 1 base, the J end lost 5 bases, and 9 bases lay between the germline ends. Germline-derived CDR1 and CDR2 are LGHNA and YNFKEQ. This CDR3 is 14 amino acids long. CDR3 DNA: TGTGCCAGCAGCCAAGGCGATAGAAACAATGAGCAGTTCTTC. The encoded protein is CASSQGDRNNEQFF.

This clonotype occurred a few times. The chain joins TRBV25-1 to TRBJ1-1; TRBD1 is a possible D gene (5 bases). Looked up from germline, CDR1 is MGHDK and CDR2 is SYGVNS. Trimming removed 6 bases at V and 5 bases at J, with 13 bases between. The CDR3 loop spans 13 amino acids. CDR3 nucleotides: TGTGCCAGCAGGCCCCCGGGGGAAACTGAAGCTTTCTTT. Translation: CASRPPGETEAFF.

The table lists this clonotype with a few counts. The CDR3 sequence is CASSSWTSGGRRAGEQYF. Here the CDR3 DNA reads TGTGCCAGCAGTTCCTGGACTAGCGGGGGCCGAAGAGCAGGCGAGCAGTACTTC. The chain uses TRBV6-2 or TRBV6-3 and TRBJ2-7; TRBD2 matches 13 bases. The CDR3 is 18 residues long. Per the germline V gene, CDR1 is MNHEY and CDR2 is SVGEGT. V gave up 4 bases and J gave up 6 bases; unmatched junction bases: 15.

This clonotype appeared a few times. V and J are TRBV20-1 and TRBJ1-5; 7 nucleotides agree with TRBD1. The CDR3 consists of 14 residues. Per germline, CDR1 DFQATT and CDR2 SNEGSKA (reference sequence). The V gene end was trimmed by 2 bases and the J gene end by 5 bases; junction bases not matched to a gene: 6. This CDR3 is CSARNPTGDQPQHF. The CDR3 bases are TGCAGTGCTAGAAATCCTACAGGGGATCAGCCCCAGCATTTT.

The chain employs TRBV12-3 or TRBV12-4 and TRBJ2-1; 12 bases are shared with TRBD2. This CDR3 has 18 amino acids. V shed 6 bases, J shed 5 bases, and the junction held 14 bases outside the gene matches. The CDR3 protein is CASSPRPSGGANDNEQFF. Written as DNA, the CDR3 is TGTGCCAGCAGCCCCAGGCCTAGCGGGGGGGCGAATGACAATGAGCAGTTCTTC.

The V and J genes are TRBV6-6 and TRBJ1-2; D gene unclear. Trimming shortened V by 0 bases and J by 4 bases, and 15 bases separated the two germline ends. Germline CDR1 reads MNHNY; CDR2 reads SVGAGI (reference sequence). The CDR3 consists of 16 residues. Written as DNA, the CDR3 is TGTGCCAGCAGTTACTCCGGGCCCACCTTCTTCTATGGCTACACCTTC. Residues: CASSYSGPTFFYGYTF.

The chain uses TRBV12-3 or TRBV12-4 and TRBJ2-3; D is unresolved. There are 12 residues in the CDR3. V was clipped by 7 bases and J by 6 bases, with 11 bases between them. The CDR3 region has the DNA TGTGCCAGCACGCTTATGAGGGATACGCAGTATTTT. Amino acids: CASTLMRDTQYF.

CDR3 nucleotides: TGTGCCAGCAGCCCCGGACTAGCGGGGGGACCCCTCTACGAGCAGTACGTC. Its protein product is CASSPGLAGGPLYEQYV. The V gene is TRBV7-9, the J gene TRBJ2-7, with TRBD2 identical over 14 bases. The J segment lost 3 bases and the V segment lost 5 bases, leaving 9 bases of the junction unmatched. Germline assignment: CDR1 SEHNR and CDR2 FQNEAQ (reference sequence). The CDR3 runs 17 residues.

This clonotype was observed many times. The chain links TRBV7-9 to TRBJ2-2, with D unclear. Trimming left V 5 bases short and J 3 bases short, with 13 bases between. Germline CDR1 reads SEHNR; CDR2 reads FQNEAQ (reference sequence). The CDR3 loop spans 15 amino acids. The CDR3 bases are TGTGCCAGCAGCCAAGGGCTAGGAGACACCGGGGAGCTGTTTTTT. The encoded protein is CASSQGLGDTGELFF.

This clonotype occurred many times. The chain employs TRBV7-2 and TRBJ1-1, with TRBD1 identical over 8 bases. The V segment lost 6 bases and the J segment 8 bases; nucleotides outside the gene matches: 11. Germline V gene sequence: CDR1 SGHTA, CDR2 FQGNSA. CDR3 length equals 14 residues. The CDR3 DNA is TGTGCCAGCAGTCGACCCGGGACAGGAAAAGAAGCTTTCTTT. It encodes CASSRPGTGKEAFF.

V and J are TRBV11-2 and TRBJ2-2; TRBD2 matches 9 bases. CDR1 SGHAT and CDR2 FQNNGV come from the germline V gene. Trimming took 1 base from V and 8 from J; bases not matched to a gene: 11. The CDR3 length is 17 residues. The CDR3 loop is CASSLGASGVLGGELFF. The CDR3, as DNA: TGTGCCAGCAGCTTAGGGGCTAGCGGGGTCCTTGGGGGGGAGCTGTTTTTT.

The genes are TRBV6-6 and TRBJ1-2, with 8 bases matching TRBD1. The germline V gene encodes CDR1 MNHNY and CDR2 SVGAGI (reference sequence). This CDR3 is 13 amino acids long. Losses at the gene ends were 5 bases for V and 4 bases for J; bases not matched to a gene: 3. The CDR3 protein is CASSTGGGYGYTF. DNA for the CDR3: TGTGCCAGCAGTACAGGGGGAGGCTATGGCTACACCTTC.

This clonotype was observed a few times. This chain connects TRBV20-1 to TRBJ1-6; 7 bases are shared with TRBD1. Germline loops: CDR1 DFQATT, CDR2 SNEGSKA (reference sequence). The CDR3 runs 14 residues. The J segment lost 6 bases and the V segment lost 2 bases, leaving 4 bases of the junction unmatched. The CDR3 region has the DNA TGCAGTGCTAGACTGAGACAGGGTAATTCACCCCTCCACTTT. Amino acid sequence: CSARLRQGNSPLHF.

The chain links TRBV12-3 or TRBV12-4 to TRBJ2-5, with D unclear. The CDR3 consists of 13 residues. Trimming took 2 bases from V and 3 from J, leaving 7 bases between them. The CDR3, as DNA: TGTGCCAGCAGTTTAATGGCGGAAGAGACCCAGTACTTC. It codes for CASSLMAEETQYF.

The rearrangement uses TRBV20-1 and TRBJ2-3; D is ambiguous. V lost 3 bases and J 4 bases, leaving 11 bases between the germline ends. Germline CDR1 is DFQATT and CDR2 is SNEGSKA (reference sequence). This CDR3 is 13 amino acids long. In DNA form, the CDR3 reads TGCAGTGCTAGTATTAGCACTGCAGATACGCAGTATTTT. Translation gives CSASISTADTQYF.

This chain connects TRBV7-6 to TRBJ2-1, with a possible D match to TRBD2 (5 bases). Per the germline V gene, CDR1 is SGHVS and CDR2 is FNYEAQ. V was cut by 1 base and J by 6 bases, with 13 bases left in between. The CDR3 sequence is 15 residues long. CDR3 region: CASSLDVSGANEQFF. Written as DNA, the CDR3 is TGTGCCAGCAGCTTAGACGTAAGCGGAGCCAATGAGCAGTTCTTC.

The rearrangement joins TRBV20-1 to TRBJ2-7; 10 nucleotides line up with TRBD1. This CDR3 is 15 amino acids long. Germline assignment: CDR1 DFQATT and CDR2 SNEGSKA (reference sequence). Unmatched junction bases numbered 7, after V lost 2 bases and J lost 3 bases. The CDR3, as DNA: TGCAGTGCTAGACACGTGGGACAGGGGATCTACGAGCAGTACGTC. Protein product: CSARHVGQGIYEQYV.